Given below is one T cell receptor (beta chain) in context. Cohort placement rested on clinical history that participants reported themselves. These data come from a study of blood T cell repertoires in COVID-19. The overall study: The United States, Italy and Spain provided the acute and convalescent COVID-19 samples.

Germline CDR1 is SGHTA and CDR2 is FQGNSA. V was pared by 1 base and J by 0 bases, with 7 bases between. The CDR3 extends over 14 amino acids. Libraries were prepared by immunoSEQ multiplex PCR; TCRdb keeps only in-frame clonotypes and omits some of them. The sample consists of some 200,000 clones, approximately 80% of them appearing once. This clonotype was obtained from a middle-aged woman with acute COVID-19. The sample comprised PBMCs or T cells enriched from blood (not recorded which). The genes are TRBV7-2 and TRBJ2-7; D possibly corresponds to TRBD2 (5 bases). The CDR3 DNA sequence: TGTGCCAGCAGCTTAGTAGCGACCTCCTACGAGCAGTACTTC. Amino acid sequence: CASSLVATSYEQYF.